The rows below give T cell receptor beta chains drawn from one sample of a study of T cells in Graves' hyperthyroidism and ophthalmopathy. TCRdb redid the calling of the multiplex PCR reads with MiXCR, one entry per CDR3 protein. Of around 340,000 distinct CDR3 sequences listed, about 20% were seen once; the top ten hold approximately 54%. The sequenced sample consisted of blood. These receptors originate from a woman aged 50 to 60 with Graves' hyperthyroidism. CDR3s include the opening cysteine and the closing phenylalanine or tryptophan. D genes are given only for firm matches. Where a row states a size, it is once, few, many or the class of an expanded clone; other rows omit it.

TRBV5-1	TRBJ2-5	many	-	CASSWAEHQETQYF	TGCGCCAGCAGCTGGGCAGAACACCAAGAGACCCAGTACTTC
TRBV2	TRBJ2-3	many	TRBD2	CASSEYLRGGLSSTDTQYF	TGTGCCAGCAGTGAATATCTGCGGGGGGGCCTCAGTAGCACAGATACGCAGTATTTT
TRBV30	TRBJ1-1	-	-	CAWSSDTEAFF	TGTGCCTGGAGTTCGGACACTGAAGCTTTCTTT
TRBV7-2	TRBJ1-5	many	TRBD1	CASSSLGQDNQPQHF	TGTGCCAGCAGCTCCCTGGGACAGGACAATCAGCCCCAGCATTTT
TRBV9	TRBJ2-1	-	-	CASSLGGHYSYNEQFF	TGTGCCAGCAGCCTAGGGGGACACTACTCCTACAATGAGCAGTTCTTC
TRBV29-1	TRBJ1-1	-	TRBD1	CSGEAGGIAFF	TGCAGCGGAGAGGCAGGGGGCATAGCTTTCTTT
TRBV7-8	TRBJ1-5	-	-	CASSLGGGGLQPQHF	TGTGCCAGCAGCTTAGGAGGTGGAGGATTGCAGCCCCAGCATTTT
TRBV4-1	TRBJ2-7	-	-	CASSRALGEQYF	TGCGCCAGCAGCCGGGCGTTGGGCGAGCAGTACTTC
TRBV30	TRBJ2-1	many	-	CAWSTGIYNEQFF	TGTGCCTGGAGTACGGGAATATACAATGAGCAGTTCTTC
TRBV12-3/TRBV12-4	TRBJ1-1	many	-	CASGNRANTEAFF	TGTGCCAGCGGTAACAGGGCTAACACTGAAGCTTTCTTT
TRBV11-2	TRBJ1-2	many	-	CASSLGAAYGYTF	TGTGCCAGCAGCTTAGGCGCAGCCTATGGCTACACCTTC
TRBV28	TRBJ2-1	-	-	CASRHSSSYNEQFF	TGTGCCAGCAGACACTCGAGCTCCTACAATGAGCAGTTCTTC
TRBV6-1	TRBJ1-4	few	-	CASRRGFGEKLFF	TGTGCCAGCAGAAGGGGATTCGGTGAAAAACTGTTTTTT
TRBV5-4	TRBJ2-1	few	TRBD2	CASSLGTSGVTEQFF	TGTGCCAGCAGCTTAGGGACTAGCGGGGTGACTGAGCAGTTCTTC
TRBV7-3	TRBJ2-5	-	-	CASSPEGLRGETQYF	TGTGCCAGCAGCCCAGAAGGGTTAAGGGGAGAGACCCAGTACTTC
TRBV20-1	TRBJ1-2	few	-	CSASFPPDNYGYTF	TGCAGTGCTTCTTTCCCGCCAGATAACTATGGCTACACCTTC
TRBV7-2	TRBJ2-2	few	-	CASSFSAEVVAGELFF	TGTGCCAGCAGCTTTAGTGCAGAAGTCGTGGCGGGGGAGCTGTTTTTT
TRBV30	TRBJ1-1	-	-	CAWTEYMNTEAFF	TGTGCCTGGACTGAATATATGAACACTGAAGCTTTCTTT
TRBV7-8	TRBJ2-7	many	TRBD1	CASSSDGTGYEQYF	TGTGCCAGCAGCTCGGATGGGACAGGGTACGAGCAGTACTTC
TRBV2	TRBJ1-4	few	-	CASSEPRDINEKLFF	TGTGCCAGCAGTGAACCCCGGGACATCAATGAAAAACTGTTTTTT
TRBV12-3/TRBV12-4	TRBJ2-2	-	-	CASSSSGAGGELFF	TGTGCCAGCAGCTCTTCCGGGGCGGGCGGGGAGCTGTTTTTT
TRBV19	TRBJ2-3	few	-	CASRGRVEADTQYF	TGTGCCAGTAGAGGGCGGGTGGAAGCAGATACGCAGTATTTT
TRBV4-1	TRBJ2-1	few	-	CASSENSAYNEQFF	TGCGCCAGCAGTGAAAACAGTGCCTACAATGAGCAGTTCTTC
TRBV3-1	TRBJ2-2	-	TRBD2	CTSSQRTSGSEELFF	TGTACCAGCAGCCAACGGACTAGCGGGAGCGAGGAGCTGTTTTTT
TRBV6-2/TRBV6-3	TRBJ1-1	many	-	CASSYSMIWGQNTEAFF	TGTGCCAGCAGTTACTCTATGATCTGGGGACAGAACACTGAAGCTTTCTTT
TRBV6-2/TRBV6-3	TRBJ1-6	many	-	CASSFSTGTNNSPLHF	TGTGCCAGCAGTTTCTCAACCGGGACAAATAATTCACCCCTCCACTTT
TRBV5-5	TRBJ1-5	many	TRBD1	CASSLGGGNNQPQHF	TGTGCCAGCAGCTTGGGAGGGGGCAACAATCAGCCCCAGCATTTT
TRBV9	TRBJ1-3	-	-	CASSVVGAAGNTVYF	TGTGCCAGCAGCGTAGTGGGGGCTGCTGGAAACACCGTATATTTT
TRBV20-1	TRBJ1-1	-	TRBD1	CSARLGGWDRGDTEAFF	TGCAGTGCTAGACTGGGAGGATGGGACAGGGGTGACACTGAAGCTTTCTTT
TRBV7-9	TRBJ2-1	-	TRBD2	CASRPTTSGSSYNEQFF	TGTGCCAGCAGGCCCACAACTAGCGGGAGCTCCTACAATGAGCAGTTCTTC